Listed below are T cell receptor beta chains from one sample, sequenced in a study of control samples from healthy donors and cancer patients. Libraries were prepared by immunoSEQ multiplex PCR; TCRdb keeps only in-frame clonotypes and omits some of them. The top ten clones hold roughly 3.9% of a sample with about 160,000 clones, just over 90% of them seen once. The sample taken for sequencing was blood. The origin of the receptors is a woman between 55 and 75 years old in good health. Both conserved end residues are trimmed from each CDR3. Each record gives: clone size, V gene, CDR3 protein. Rows may omit the clone size; those that give it use once, few, many or a size class.

NA	TRBV7-2	ASSFGGSSTDTQY
NA	TRBV11-3	ASSLDRENIQY
NA	TRBV7-9	ASSWDRGSGYT
NA	TRBV5-4	ASSLDGTLSNQPQH
once	TRBV5-1	ASSGTDRLNTEAF
NA	TRBV9	ASSGGPPLETQY
few	TRBV4-3	ASSQDPSGGARNEQF
NA	TRBV9	ASSVDGETWETQY
NA	TRBV5-6	ASSYAGNMNTEAF
NA	TRBV5-1	ASSPGGGQPQH
NA	TRBV15	ATSRGLTSEAF
NA	TRBV5-1	ASSLDPGLAAGELF
NA	TRBV27	ASSPGTGVFTDTQY
NA	TRBV7-8	ASSFQRRFNGYT
NA	TRBV19	ASSIRGGGTEAF
NA	TRBV30	AWRLEETQY
NA	TRBV5-8	ASSARPGGTYNEQF
NA	TRBV2	ASSDRDTEAF
once	TRBV9	ASSVAGQETQY
NA	TRBV5-1	ASSYEGGGTEAF
NA	TRBV19	ASSITRLAGDEQY
NA	TRBV18	ASSRTTGTVNTGELF
NA	TRBV3-1/TRBV3-2	ASSHAQGRNQPQH
NA	TRBV25-1	ASMPGQDNYEQY
NA	TRBV10-3	AIRAPSIPYEQY
once	TRBV29-1	SVEVGQGVGGYT
NA	TRBV9	ASSGTGSPDTQY
NA	TRBV6-5	ASSTTTGVEQY
NA	TRBV29-1	SVWGTGDGYEQY
NA	TRBV5-5	ASSSWTGLNYGYT
NA	TRBV5-8	ASSLNYEQY
NA	TRBV7-3	ASSLGQRLSPLH
NA	TRBV2	ASTEGGYGYT
once	TRBV6-2/TRBV6-3	ASSNRDYGYT
NA	TRBV5-1	ASSFVGRGASYEQY
once	TRBV3-1/TRBV3-2	ASSQLQALVNEKLF
NA	TRBV19	ASSITGQSYNSPLH
NA	TRBV7-2	AVKPTALAGATGELF
NA	TRBV3-1/TRBV3-2	ASRRGVSPLH
NA	TRBV7-9	ASSHTDSLLRETQY
NA	TRBV9	ASSVQNRGRSDEQY
NA	TRBV9	ASSVGPTLGREKLF